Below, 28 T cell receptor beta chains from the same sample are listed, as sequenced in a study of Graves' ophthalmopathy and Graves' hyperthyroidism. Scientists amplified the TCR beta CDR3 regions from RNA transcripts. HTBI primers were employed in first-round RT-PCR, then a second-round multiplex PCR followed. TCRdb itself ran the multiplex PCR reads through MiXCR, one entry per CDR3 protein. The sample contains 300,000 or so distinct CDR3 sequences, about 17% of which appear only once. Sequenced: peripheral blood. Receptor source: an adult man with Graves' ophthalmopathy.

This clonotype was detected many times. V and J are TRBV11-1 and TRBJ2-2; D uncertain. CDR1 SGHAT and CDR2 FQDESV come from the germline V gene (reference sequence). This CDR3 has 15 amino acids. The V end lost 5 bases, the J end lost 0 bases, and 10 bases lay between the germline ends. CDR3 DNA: TGTGCCAGCAGCCCCGACGGCCCGAACACCGGGGAGCTGTTTTTT. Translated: CASSPDGPNTGELFF.

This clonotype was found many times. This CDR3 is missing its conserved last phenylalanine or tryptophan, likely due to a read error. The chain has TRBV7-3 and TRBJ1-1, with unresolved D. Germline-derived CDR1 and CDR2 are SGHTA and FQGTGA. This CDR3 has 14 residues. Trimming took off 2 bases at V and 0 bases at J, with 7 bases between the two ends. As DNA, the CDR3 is TGTGCCAGCAGCTTAGAGAGCATGAACACTGAAGCTTTCTCT. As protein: CASSLESMNTEAFS.

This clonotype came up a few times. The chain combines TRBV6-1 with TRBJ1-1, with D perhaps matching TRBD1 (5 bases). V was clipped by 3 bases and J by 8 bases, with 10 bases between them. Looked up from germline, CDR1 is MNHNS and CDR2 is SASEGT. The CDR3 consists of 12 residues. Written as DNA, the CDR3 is TGTGCCAGCAGTGAGGGGACGCAAGAAGCTTTCTTT. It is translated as CASSEGTQEAFF.

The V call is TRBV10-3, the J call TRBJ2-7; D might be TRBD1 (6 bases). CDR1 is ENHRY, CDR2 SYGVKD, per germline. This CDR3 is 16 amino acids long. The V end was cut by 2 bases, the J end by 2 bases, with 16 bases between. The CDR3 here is CAISELGHSGPYEQYF. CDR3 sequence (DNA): TGTGCCATCAGTGAGCTGGGACACTCAGGACCCTACGAGCAGTACTTC.

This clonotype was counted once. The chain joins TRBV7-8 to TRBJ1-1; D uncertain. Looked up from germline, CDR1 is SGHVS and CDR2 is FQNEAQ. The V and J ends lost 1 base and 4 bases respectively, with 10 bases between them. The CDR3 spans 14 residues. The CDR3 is CASSLDEVTTEAFF. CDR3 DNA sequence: TGTGCCAGCAGCTTAGATGAGGTTACCACTGAAGCTTTCTTT.

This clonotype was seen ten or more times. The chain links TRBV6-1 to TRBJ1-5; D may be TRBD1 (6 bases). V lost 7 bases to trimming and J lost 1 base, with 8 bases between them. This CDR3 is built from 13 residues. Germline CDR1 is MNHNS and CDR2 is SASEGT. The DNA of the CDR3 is TGTGCCAGCAAAAGGGGGAGCAATCAGCCCCAGCATTTT. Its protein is CASKRGSNQPQHF.

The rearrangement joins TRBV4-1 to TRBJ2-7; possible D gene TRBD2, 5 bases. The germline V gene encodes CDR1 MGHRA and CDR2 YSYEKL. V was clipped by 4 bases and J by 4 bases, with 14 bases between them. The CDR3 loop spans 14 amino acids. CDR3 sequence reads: CASSPLAIRYEQYF. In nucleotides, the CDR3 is TGCGCCAGCAGCCCGTTAGCGATCCGATACGAGCAGTACTTC.

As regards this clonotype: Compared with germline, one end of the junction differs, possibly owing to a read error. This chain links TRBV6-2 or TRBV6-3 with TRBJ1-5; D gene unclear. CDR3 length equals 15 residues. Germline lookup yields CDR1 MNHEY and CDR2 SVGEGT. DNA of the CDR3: TGTGCCAGCAGTTATGGACGGGGATTCCTCCAGCCCCAGCTTTTT. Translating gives CASSYGRGFLQPQLF.

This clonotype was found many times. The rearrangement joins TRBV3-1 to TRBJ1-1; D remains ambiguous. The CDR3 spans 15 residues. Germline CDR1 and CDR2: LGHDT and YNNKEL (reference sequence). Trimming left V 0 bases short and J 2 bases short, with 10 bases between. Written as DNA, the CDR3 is TGTGCCAGCAGCCAAGATCTGGCCAGAAACACTGAAGCTTTCTTT. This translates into CASSQDLARNTEAFF.

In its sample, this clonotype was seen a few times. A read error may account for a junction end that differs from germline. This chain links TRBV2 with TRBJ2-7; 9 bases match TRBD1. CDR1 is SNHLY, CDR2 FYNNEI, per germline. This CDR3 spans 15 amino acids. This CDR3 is CVSRGSGQGFSEQYF. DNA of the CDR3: TGTGTCAGCAGAGGTTCGGGACAGGGTTTTAGCGAGCAGTACTTC.

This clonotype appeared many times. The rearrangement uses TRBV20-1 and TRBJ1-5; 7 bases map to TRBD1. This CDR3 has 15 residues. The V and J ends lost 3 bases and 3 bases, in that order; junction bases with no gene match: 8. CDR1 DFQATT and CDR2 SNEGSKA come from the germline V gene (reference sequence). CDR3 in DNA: TGCAGTGCTAGCTCCGGGGGGACAGACAATCAGCCCCAGCATTTT. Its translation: CSASSGGTDNQPQHF.

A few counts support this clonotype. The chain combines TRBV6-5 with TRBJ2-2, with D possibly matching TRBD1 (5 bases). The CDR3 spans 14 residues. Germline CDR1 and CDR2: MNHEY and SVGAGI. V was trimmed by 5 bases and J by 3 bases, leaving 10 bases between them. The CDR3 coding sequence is TGTGCCAGCAGTCCACAGGTCCACACCGGGGAGCTGTTTTTT. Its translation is CASSPQVHTGELFF.

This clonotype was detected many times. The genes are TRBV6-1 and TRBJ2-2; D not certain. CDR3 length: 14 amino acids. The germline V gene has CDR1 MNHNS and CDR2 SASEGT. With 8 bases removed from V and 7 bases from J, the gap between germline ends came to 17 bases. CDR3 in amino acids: CASAYRAAGGELFF. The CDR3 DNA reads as TGTGCCAGCGCCTACCGGGCCGCCGGCGGGGAGCTGTTTTTT.

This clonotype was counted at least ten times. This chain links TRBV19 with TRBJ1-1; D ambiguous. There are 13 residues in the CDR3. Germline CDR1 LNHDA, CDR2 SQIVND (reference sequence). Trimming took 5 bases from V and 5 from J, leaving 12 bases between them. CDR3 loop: CASSRPSGTEAFF. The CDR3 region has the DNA TGTGCCAGTAGTCGACCATCGGGGACTGAAGCTTTCTTT.

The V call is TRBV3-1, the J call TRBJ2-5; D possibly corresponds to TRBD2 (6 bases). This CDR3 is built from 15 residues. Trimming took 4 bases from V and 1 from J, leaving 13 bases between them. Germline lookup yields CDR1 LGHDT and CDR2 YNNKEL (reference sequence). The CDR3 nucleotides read TGTGCCAGCAGCCCTACAGCGGGCCCCCAAGAGACCCAGTACTTC. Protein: CASSPTAGPQETQYF.

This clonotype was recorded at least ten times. CDR3 nucleotide sequence: TGTGCCAGCAGGTACAGGGGTAATAATTCACCCCTCCACTTT. It translates to CASRYRGNNSPLHF. The J gene is TRBJ1-6, the V gene TRBV27, with 7 positions matching TRBD1. Germline CDR1 MNHEY, CDR2 SMNVEV (reference sequence). The CDR3 runs to 14 residues. The ends lost 6 bases at V and 5 bases at J; junction bases unmatched: 4.

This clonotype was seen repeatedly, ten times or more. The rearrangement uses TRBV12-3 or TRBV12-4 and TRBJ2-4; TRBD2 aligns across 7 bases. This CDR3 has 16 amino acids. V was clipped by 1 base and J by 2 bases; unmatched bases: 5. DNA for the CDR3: TGTGCCAGCAGTTTAGATGGCGGGGGAACCAAAAACATTCAGTACTTC. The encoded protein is CASSLDGGGTKNIQYF.

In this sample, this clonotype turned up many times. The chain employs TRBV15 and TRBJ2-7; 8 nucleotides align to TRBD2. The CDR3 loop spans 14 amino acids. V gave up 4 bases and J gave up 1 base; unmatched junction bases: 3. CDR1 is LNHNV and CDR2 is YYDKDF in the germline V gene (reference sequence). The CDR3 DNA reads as TGTGCCACCAGCACGGGACTAGGGTCCTACGAGCAGTACTTC. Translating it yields CATSTGLGSYEQYF.

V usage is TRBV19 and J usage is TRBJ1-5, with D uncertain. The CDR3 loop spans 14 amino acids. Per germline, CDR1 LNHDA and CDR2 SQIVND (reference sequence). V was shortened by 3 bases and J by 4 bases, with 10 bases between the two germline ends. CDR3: CASSIYDGNQPQHF. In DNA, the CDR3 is TGTGCCAGTAGTATCTACGACGGAAATCAGCCCCAGCATTTT.

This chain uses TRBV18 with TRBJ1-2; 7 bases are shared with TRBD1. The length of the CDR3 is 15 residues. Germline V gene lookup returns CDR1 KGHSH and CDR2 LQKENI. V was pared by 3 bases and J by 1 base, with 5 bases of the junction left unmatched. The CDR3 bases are TGTGCCAGCTCACCGGGAGGGGGCCTTAACTATGGCTACACCTTC. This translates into CASSPGGGLNYGYTF.

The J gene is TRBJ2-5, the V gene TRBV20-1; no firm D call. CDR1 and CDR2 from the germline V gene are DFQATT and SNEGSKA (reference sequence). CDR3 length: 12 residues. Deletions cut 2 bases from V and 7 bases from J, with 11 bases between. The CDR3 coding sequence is TGCAGTGCTAGACCGGCGGTTGGGACCCAGTACTTC. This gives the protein CSARPAVGTQYF.

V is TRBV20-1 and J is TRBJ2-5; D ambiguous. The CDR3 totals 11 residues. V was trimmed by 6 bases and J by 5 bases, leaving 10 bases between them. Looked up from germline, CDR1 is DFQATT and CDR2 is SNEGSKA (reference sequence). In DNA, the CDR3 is TGCAGTGCCCAGGTGCGGGAGACCCAGTACTTC. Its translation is CSAQVRETQYF.

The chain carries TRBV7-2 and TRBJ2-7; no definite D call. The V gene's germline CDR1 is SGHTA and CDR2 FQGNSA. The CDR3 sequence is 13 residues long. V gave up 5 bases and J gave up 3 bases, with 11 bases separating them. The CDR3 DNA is TGTGCCAGCAGCAAATTTAAGCACTACGAGCAGTACTTC. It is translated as CASSKFKHYEQYF.

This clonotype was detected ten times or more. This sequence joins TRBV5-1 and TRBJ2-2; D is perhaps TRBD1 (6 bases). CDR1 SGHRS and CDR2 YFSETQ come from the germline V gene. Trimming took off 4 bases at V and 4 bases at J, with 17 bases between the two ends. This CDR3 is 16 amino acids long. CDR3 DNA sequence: TGCGCCAGCAGCCCATCGACAGGTTCGGGCACCGGGGAGCTGTTTTTT. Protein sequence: CASSPSTGSGTGELFF.

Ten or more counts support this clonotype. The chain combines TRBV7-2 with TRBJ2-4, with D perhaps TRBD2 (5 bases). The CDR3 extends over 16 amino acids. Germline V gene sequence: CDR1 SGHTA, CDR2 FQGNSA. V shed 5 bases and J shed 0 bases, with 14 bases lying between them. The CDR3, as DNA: TGTGCCAGCAGCCGCGGGTCGGGGTTAGCCAAAAACATTCAGTACTTC. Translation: CASSRGSGLAKNIQYF.

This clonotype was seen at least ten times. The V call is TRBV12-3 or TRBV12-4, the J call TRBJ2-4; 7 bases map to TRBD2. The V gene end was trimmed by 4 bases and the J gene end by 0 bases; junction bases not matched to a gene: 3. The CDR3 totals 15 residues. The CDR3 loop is CASSSSGLAKNIQYF. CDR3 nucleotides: TGTGCCAGCAGTTCTAGCGGACTAGCCAAAAACATTCAGTACTTC.

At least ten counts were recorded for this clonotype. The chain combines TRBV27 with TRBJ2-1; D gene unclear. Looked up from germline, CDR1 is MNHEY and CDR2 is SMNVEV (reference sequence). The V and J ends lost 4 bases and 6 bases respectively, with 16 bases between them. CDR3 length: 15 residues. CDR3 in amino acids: CASSSLSRVGNEQFF. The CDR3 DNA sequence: TGTGCCAGCAGTTCCCTCTCGCGTGTCGGCAATGAGCAGTTCTTC.

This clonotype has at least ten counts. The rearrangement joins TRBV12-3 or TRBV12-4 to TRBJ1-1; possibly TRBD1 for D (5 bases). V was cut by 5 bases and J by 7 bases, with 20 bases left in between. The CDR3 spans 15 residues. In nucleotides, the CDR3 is TGTGCCAGCAGTAGACGATCAGGGACGTGGGGTGAAGCTTTCTTT. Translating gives CASSRRSGTWGEAFF.